This record covers a single T cell receptor beta chain. Its antigen is not identified. The V end lost 5 bases, the J end lost 6 bases, and 14 bases lay between the germline ends. Per germline, CDR1 SQVTM and CDR2 ANQGSEA. The CDR3 covers 13 residues. This entry belongs to a study of T cells after yellow fever vaccination. The overall study: Libraries from low-cell-number fractions were prepared with the SMART-Seq v4 Ultra Low Input RNA kit. Study outcomes and limitations: Though weaker, the secondary response peaked faster, on day 5 versus 15. Primary-vaccination clones mostly resurfaced post-booster (nearly 97% CD4, 75% to 90% CD8). Researchers noted that a small share of clonotypes showed up in both CD4 and CD8 compartments.

TCRdb re-called the 5' RACE reads through MiXCR, storing one row per CDR3 protein. The repertoire holds about 550,000 distinct CDR3 sequences, with 15% to 20% as singletons. The receptor comes from a man aged 30 to 45 who received the YFV17D yellow fever vaccine. The material sequenced was PBMCs, taken 15 days after the yellow fever booster vaccination. This chain links TRBV29-1 with TRBJ2-1, with a weak D call TRBD2 (5 bases). The CDR3 here is CSVQSGGPNEQFF. DNA of the CDR3: TGCAGCGTTCAATCCGGAGGACCCAATGAGCAGTTCTTC.